The rows below give T cell receptor beta chains drawn from one sample of a study of prognosis after radiotherapy for stage I lung cancer. Each CDR3 protein gets one entry after TCRdb re-called the multiplex PCR reads with MiXCR. The repertoire consists of about 19,000 distinct CDR3 sequences, with around 55% occurring once and the leading ten covering 25% to 30%. Sequenced material: PBMCs, taken before or after stereotactic body radiation therapy (not recorded which). The receptors stem from a donor at least 50 years old with non-small cell lung cancer. CDR3s include the opening cysteine and the closing phenylalanine or tryptophan. The order of the fields is J gene, V gene, D gene, clone size, CDR3 DNA, CDR3 protein. D genes are given only for firm matches. The size entry is marked missing in some rows and otherwise reads once, few, many or a size class.

J gene: TRBJ2-7
V gene: TRBV11-3
D gene: -
clone size: -
CDR3 DNA: TGTGCCAGCAGCTTAGGCCTACAGGTTTACGAGCATTACTTC
CDR3 protein: CASSLGLQVYEHYF

J gene: TRBJ2-7
V gene: TRBV27
D gene: -
clone size: -
CDR3 DNA: TGTGCCAGCAGTACCTACTACGAGCAGTACTTC
CDR3 protein: CASSTYYEQYF

J gene: TRBJ2-7
V gene: TRBV27
D gene: -
clone size: -
CDR3 DNA: TGTGCCAGCAGAGCAGACAGTACGACCTTCGAGCAGTACTTC
CDR3 protein: CASRADSTTFEQYF

J gene: TRBJ1-4
V gene: TRBV28
D gene: TRBD1
clone size: many
CDR3 DNA: TGTGCCAGCAGAATAGTTGGGACAGAGAATGAAAAACTGTTTTTT
CDR3 protein: CASRIVGTENEKLFF

J gene: TRBJ1-4
V gene: TRBV28
D gene: -
clone size: -
CDR3 DNA: TGTGCCAGCAAAAGGGGAGGGGCTAATGAAAAACTGTTTTTT
CDR3 protein: CASKRGGANEKLFF

J gene: TRBJ1-1
V gene: TRBV7-9
D gene: -
clone size: -
CDR3 DNA: TGTGCCAGCAGGACGACATGTGCGAACACTGAAGCTTTCTTT
CDR3 protein: CASRTTCANTEAFF

J gene: TRBJ2-3
V gene: TRBV30
D gene: TRBD2
clone size: many
CDR3 DNA: TGTGCCTTTAGCGGGACGAGCACAGATACGCAGTATTTT
CDR3 protein: CAFSGTSTDTQYF

J gene: TRBJ2-1
V gene: TRBV6-5
D gene: -
clone size: medium-sized
CDR3 DNA: TGTGCCAGCAGTTACGGCTATGAGCAGTTCTTC
CDR3 protein: CASSYGYEQFF

J gene: TRBJ2-7
V gene: TRBV28
D gene: -
clone size: medium-sized
CDR3 DNA: TGTGCCAGCAGCCGTTCCTCGGGGCAGTACTTC
CDR3 protein: CASSRSSGQYF

J gene: TRBJ2-7
V gene: TRBV11-2
D gene: TRBD1
clone size: -
CDR3 DNA: TGTGCCAGCAGTTACGGGACAGCTGGCTACGAGCAGTACTTC
CDR3 protein: CASSYGTAGYEQYF

J gene: TRBJ2-1
V gene: TRBV7-2
D gene: TRBD2
clone size: -
CDR3 DNA: TGTGCCAGCAGCTCACTAGCGGGAGACTTTGTTGAGCAGTTCTTC
CDR3 protein: CASSSLAGDFVEQFF

J gene: TRBJ2-1
V gene: TRBV2
D gene: TRBD2
clone size: many
CDR3 DNA: TGTGCCAGCAATCTCAGATTGACTAGCGGGAGCTATGAGCAGTTCTTC
CDR3 protein: CASNLRLTSGSYEQFF

J gene: TRBJ1-1
V gene: TRBV20-1
D gene: -
clone size: many
CDR3 DNA: TGCAGTGCTAGGAGTGACGGATACACTGAAGCTTTCTTT
CDR3 protein: CSARSDGYTEAFF

J gene: TRBJ2-2
V gene: TRBV9
D gene: -
clone size: -
CDR3 DNA: TGTGCCAGCAGCACCCCGGACCGTTATCCCGGGGAGCTGTTTTTT
CDR3 protein: CASSTPDRYPGELFF

J gene: TRBJ1-6
V gene: TRBV28
D gene: TRBD1
clone size: medium-sized
CDR3 DNA: TGTGCCAGCAGTTCGTCGGGACAGGGTGATAATTCACCCCTCCACTTT
CDR3 protein: CASSSSGQGDNSPLHF

J gene: TRBJ1-6
V gene: TRBV6-4
D gene: TRBD1
clone size: many
CDR3 DNA: TGTGCCAGCAGAGGGACAGGGGTTAATTCACCCCTCCACTTT
CDR3 protein: CASRGTGVNSPLHF

J gene: TRBJ2-1
V gene: TRBV9
D gene: -
clone size: -
CDR3 DNA: TGTGCCAGCAGCGTAGGTCTAGCTGGCGAGCAGTTCTTC
CDR3 protein: CASSVGLAGEQFF

J gene: TRBJ1-1
V gene: TRBV19
D gene: -
clone size: many
CDR3 DNA: TGTGCCAGTAGGGCCCAGGGATCCGGGAACACTGAAGCTTTCTTT
CDR3 protein: CASRAQGSGNTEAFF

J gene: TRBJ2-1
V gene: TRBV3-1
D gene: TRBD2
clone size: many
CDR3 DNA: TGTGCCAGCAGCCAAGATCTCCCTAGCGGGATTCCATATGAGCAGTTCTTC
CDR3 protein: CASSQDLPSGIPYEQFF

J gene: TRBJ2-1
V gene: TRBV7-3
D gene: TRBD2
clone size: medium-sized
CDR3 DNA: TGTGCCAGCAGCTTAACTGCGGGAGGGCCTTACAATGAGCAGTTCTTC
CDR3 protein: CASSLTAGGPYNEQFF

J gene: TRBJ1-2
V gene: TRBV9
D gene: -
clone size: many
CDR3 DNA: TGTGCCAGCAGCGTAGACCCCACAGGGATCTATGGCTACACCTTC
CDR3 protein: CASSVDPTGIYGYTF

J gene: TRBJ1-1
V gene: TRBV20-1
D gene: TRBD1
clone size: medium-sized
CDR3 DNA: TGCAGTGCTAGAGGAAGCAGGGGGCTAAACACTGAAGCTTTCTTT
CDR3 protein: CSARGSRGLNTEAFF

J gene: TRBJ2-3
V gene: TRBV28
D gene: TRBD1
clone size: -
CDR3 DNA: TGTGCCAGCAGTCCCGGGGACAGGGGGACAGATACGCAGTATTTT
CDR3 protein: CASSPGDRGTDTQYF

J gene: TRBJ2-1
V gene: TRBV20-1
D gene: TRBD2
clone size: many
CDR3 DNA: TGCAGTGCTAGGAGTGAAGCGGGGGGCTCCTACAATGAGCAGTTCTTC
CDR3 protein: CSARSEAGGSYNEQFF

J gene: TRBJ1-1
V gene: TRBV12-3/TRBV12-4
D gene: TRBD1
clone size: many
CDR3 DNA: TGTGCCAGCAGTAGGGAGGGACAGGGGTTGACTGAAGCTTTCTTT
CDR3 protein: CASSREGQGLTEAFF

J gene: TRBJ2-1
V gene: TRBV6-2/TRBV6-3
D gene: TRBD2
clone size: -
CDR3 DNA: TGTGCCAGCAGTGGAGCTAGCGGGGCGGGTCAGTTCTTC
CDR3 protein: CASSGASGAGQFF

J gene: TRBJ2-3
V gene: TRBV5-4
D gene: -
clone size: many
CDR3 DNA: TGTGCCAGCAGCTTGGAAGCGGCGGGACCAGATACGCAGTATTTT
CDR3 protein: CASSLEAAGPDTQYF

J gene: TRBJ2-7
V gene: TRBV28
D gene: -
clone size: medium-sized
CDR3 DNA: TGTGCCAGCTTTACCTCAGGCGAGCAGTACTTC
CDR3 protein: CASFTSGEQYF

J gene: TRBJ1-2
V gene: TRBV6-2/TRBV6-3
D gene: -
clone size: -
CDR3 DNA: TGTGCCAGCAGTTACAGTGGGGACTATTGCTACACCTTC
CDR3 protein: CASSYSGDYCYTF

J gene: TRBJ1-1
V gene: TRBV6-9
D gene: -
clone size: -
CDR3 DNA: TGTGCCAGCAGTTATTACACTGAAGCTTTCTTT
CDR3 protein: CASSYYTEAFF

J gene: TRBJ2-7
V gene: TRBV3-1
D gene: TRBD2
clone size: -
CDR3 DNA: TGTGCCAGCAGCCGCTCGGCCCGGGAGGAGGAGCAGTACTTC
CDR3 protein: CASSRSAREEEQYF

J gene: TRBJ1-2
V gene: TRBV6-1
D gene: -
clone size: few
CDR3 DNA: TGTGCCAGCAGTGAGAAAGTACATCCAATTTCTAGAGGCTACACCTTC
CDR3 protein: CASSEKVHPISRGYTF

J gene: TRBJ2-7
V gene: TRBV12-3/TRBV12-4
D gene: TRBD2
clone size: many
CDR3 DNA: TGTGCCAGCAGTTTAGGGCCTAGCGGGAGGTCATACGAGCAGTACTTC
CDR3 protein: CASSLGPSGRSYEQYF

J gene: TRBJ1-1
V gene: TRBV3-1
D gene: -
clone size: medium-sized
CDR3 DNA: TGTGCCAGCAGCCAAGATACGGGAGCTTTCTTT
CDR3 protein: CASSQDTGAFF

J gene: TRBJ2-3
V gene: TRBV20-1
D gene: TRBD2
clone size: medium-sized
CDR3 DNA: TGCAGTGGGGAGGGCGGAGATACGCAGTATTTT
CDR3 protein: CSGEGGDTQYF

J gene: TRBJ2-3
V gene: TRBV12-3/TRBV12-4
D gene: TRBD2
clone size: medium-sized
CDR3 DNA: TGTGCCAGCAAAATAAGCGGGAGAGTTGGAGGGGCCACAGATACGCAGTATTTT
CDR3 protein: CASKISGRVGGATDTQYF

J gene: TRBJ2-1
V gene: TRBV29-1
D gene: TRBD2
clone size: many
CDR3 DNA: TGCAGCGTTGGACTAGCGGGAAGCCGATCCTACAATGAGCAGTTCTTC
CDR3 protein: CSVGLAGSRSYNEQFF

J gene: TRBJ2-3
V gene: TRBV4-2
D gene: -
clone size: -
CDR3 DNA: TGTGCCAGCAGCCCCGACACGAGCACAGATACGCAGTATTTT
CDR3 protein: CASSPDTSTDTQYF

J gene: TRBJ2-7
V gene: TRBV7-6
D gene: -
clone size: many
CDR3 DNA: TGTGCCAGCAGCACGCTGGACACCTTCTCCTACGAGCAGTACTTC
CDR3 protein: CASSTLDTFSYEQYF

J gene: TRBJ2-5
V gene: TRBV5-6
D gene: -
clone size: many
CDR3 DNA: TGTGCCAGCAGCTCTGGAGGCTCGCCTGGGAAGACCCAGTACTTC
CDR3 protein: CASSSGGSPGKTQYF

J gene: TRBJ2-7
V gene: TRBV15
D gene: -
clone size: -
CDR3 DNA: TGTGCCACCAGCAGAGAGGTAGCTCAATACGAGCAGTACTTC
CDR3 protein: CATSREVAQYEQYF

J gene: TRBJ2-7
V gene: TRBV7-2
D gene: TRBD2
clone size: many
CDR3 DNA: TGTGCCAGCAGCTTAGTTAGTAGCGGGACCTACGAGCAGTACTTC
CDR3 protein: CASSLVSSGTYEQYF

J gene: TRBJ1-1
V gene: TRBV5-1
D gene: -
clone size: once
CDR3 DNA: TGCGCCAGCATCTTATCCCCCAGGGCACGGGAAGCTTTCTTT
CDR3 protein: CASILSPRAREAFF

J gene: TRBJ2-2
V gene: TRBV18
D gene: -
clone size: medium-sized
CDR3 DNA: TGTGCCAGCTCACCTCAACCGAACACCGGGGAGCTGTTTTTT
CDR3 protein: CASSPQPNTGELFF

J gene: TRBJ1-2
V gene: TRBV5-1
D gene: TRBD1
clone size: -
CDR3 DNA: TGCGCCAGCGGACAGGGCGATAACTATGGCTACACCTTC
CDR3 protein: CASGQGDNYGYTF

J gene: TRBJ2-5
V gene: TRBV27
D gene: -
clone size: many
CDR3 DNA: TGTGCCAGCAGTCCTAGCAGAGCCGATGGGACCCAGTACTTC
CDR3 protein: CASSPSRADGTQYF

J gene: TRBJ2-3
V gene: TRBV19
D gene: -
clone size: -
CDR3 DNA: TGTGCCAGTAGTAGGCAGATTGCAGATACGCAGTATTTT
CDR3 protein: CASSRQIADTQYF

J gene: TRBJ1-2
V gene: TRBV5-1
D gene: -
clone size: medium-sized
CDR3 DNA: TGCGCCAGCAGCTTAGGCGGATCGGGCCCTGGCTATGGCTACACCTTC
CDR3 protein: CASSLGGSGPGYGYTF

J gene: TRBJ2-7
V gene: TRBV9
D gene: -
clone size: -
CDR3 DNA: TGTGCCAGCAGCGTAGGCAGGGACTTGTCCTACGAGCAGTACTTC
CDR3 protein: CASSVGRDLSYEQYF

J gene: TRBJ1-1
V gene: TRBV5-1
D gene: -
clone size: -
CDR3 DNA: TGCGCCAGCAGCTTGGGGGCGGAGAACACTGAAGCTTTCTTT
CDR3 protein: CASSLGAENTEAFF

J gene: TRBJ2-6
V gene: TRBV12-3/TRBV12-4
D gene: TRBD1
clone size: many
CDR3 DNA: TGTGCCAGCATGGACAGGGGGGTCTCTGGGGCCAACGTCCTGACTTTC
CDR3 protein: CASMDRGVSGANVLTF

J gene: TRBJ2-5
V gene: TRBV11-2
D gene: -
clone size: -
CDR3 DNA: TGTGCCAGCAGCCTAGTGTTTGAGACCCAGTACTTC
CDR3 protein: CASSLVFETQYF

J gene: TRBJ2-1
V gene: TRBV6-1
D gene: TRBD2
clone size: medium-sized
CDR3 DNA: TGTGCCAGCAGTGGAGCGGGAGTTCGCATCAATGAGCAGTTCTTC
CDR3 protein: CASSGAGVRINEQFF

J gene: TRBJ2-3
V gene: TRBV7-3
D gene: TRBD2
clone size: -
CDR3 DNA: TGTGCCAGCAGGACTAGCAGCGGCACAGATACGCAGTATTTT
CDR3 protein: CASRTSSGTDTQYF

J gene: TRBJ2-7
V gene: TRBV5-1
D gene: TRBD1
clone size: -
CDR3 DNA: TGCGCCAGCAGCTTGTCAGGGGGCCTCGAGCAGTACTTC
CDR3 protein: CASSLSGGLEQYF

J gene: TRBJ2-1
V gene: TRBV5-4
D gene: TRBD2
clone size: -
CDR3 DNA: TGTGCCATCATCTTGGTCTTAGCGGGACGGCATGAGCAGTTCTTC
CDR3 protein: CAIILVLAGRHEQFF

J gene: TRBJ1-6
V gene: TRBV30
D gene: -
clone size: -
CDR3 DNA: TGTGCCTGGAGTTCCCCCGGGAGGGTTAGGTCACCCCTCCACTTT
CDR3 protein: CAWSSPGRVRSPLHF

J gene: TRBJ1-6
V gene: TRBV11-2
D gene: -
clone size: few
CDR3 DNA: TGTGCCAGCAGCTACGCGTGGGATTCACCCCTCCACTTT
CDR3 protein: CASSYAWDSPLHF

J gene: TRBJ1-5
V gene: TRBV6-1
D gene: -
clone size: -
CDR3 DNA: TGTGTCAGCAGTGAGTCGGGGGGGAATCATCCCCAGCATTTT
CDR3 protein: CVSSESGGNHPQHF

J gene: TRBJ2-7
V gene: TRBV20-1
D gene: TRBD2
clone size: many
CDR3 DNA: TGCAGTGCTAGCATGGGACTAGCGGGAGGGGCCTACGAGCAGTACTTC
CDR3 protein: CSASMGLAGGAYEQYF